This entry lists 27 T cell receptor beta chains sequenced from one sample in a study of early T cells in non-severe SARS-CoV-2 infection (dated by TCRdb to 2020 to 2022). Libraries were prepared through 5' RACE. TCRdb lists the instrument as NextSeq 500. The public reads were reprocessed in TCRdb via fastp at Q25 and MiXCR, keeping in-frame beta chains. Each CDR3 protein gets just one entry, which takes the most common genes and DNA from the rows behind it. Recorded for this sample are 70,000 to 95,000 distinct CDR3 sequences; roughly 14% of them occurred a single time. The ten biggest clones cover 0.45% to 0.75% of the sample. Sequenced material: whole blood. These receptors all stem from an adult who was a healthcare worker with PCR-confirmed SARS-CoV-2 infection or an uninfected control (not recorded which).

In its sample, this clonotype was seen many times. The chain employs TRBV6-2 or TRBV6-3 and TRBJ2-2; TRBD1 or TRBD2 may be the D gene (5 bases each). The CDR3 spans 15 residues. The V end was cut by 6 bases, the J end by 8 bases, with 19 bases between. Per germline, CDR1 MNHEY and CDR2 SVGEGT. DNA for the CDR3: TGTGCCAGCAGCCGGGACCACACGTTAGTAGGGGAGCTGTTTTTT. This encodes CASSRDHTLVGELFF.

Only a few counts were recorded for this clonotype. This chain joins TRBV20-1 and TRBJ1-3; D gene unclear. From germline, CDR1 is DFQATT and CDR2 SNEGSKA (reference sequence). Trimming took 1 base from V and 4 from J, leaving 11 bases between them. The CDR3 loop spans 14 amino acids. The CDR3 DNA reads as TGCAGTGCTAGAGTAAGAGGGAACGGAAACACCATATATTTT. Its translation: CSARVRGNGNTIYF.

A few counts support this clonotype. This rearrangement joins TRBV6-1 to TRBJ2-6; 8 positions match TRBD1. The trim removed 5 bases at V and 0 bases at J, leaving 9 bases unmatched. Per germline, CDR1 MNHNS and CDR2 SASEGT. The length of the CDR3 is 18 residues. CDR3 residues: CASSLRTGLSSGANVLTF. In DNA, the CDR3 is TGTGCCAGCAGTCTCCGGACAGGGCTTAGCTCTGGGGCCAACGTCCTGACTTTC.

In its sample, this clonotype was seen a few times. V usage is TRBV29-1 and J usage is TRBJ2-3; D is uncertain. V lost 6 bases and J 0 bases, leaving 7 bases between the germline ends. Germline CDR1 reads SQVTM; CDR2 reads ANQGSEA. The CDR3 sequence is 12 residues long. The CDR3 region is CSVGSSTDTQYF. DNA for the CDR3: TGCAGCGTCGGATCGAGCACAGATACGCAGTATTTT.

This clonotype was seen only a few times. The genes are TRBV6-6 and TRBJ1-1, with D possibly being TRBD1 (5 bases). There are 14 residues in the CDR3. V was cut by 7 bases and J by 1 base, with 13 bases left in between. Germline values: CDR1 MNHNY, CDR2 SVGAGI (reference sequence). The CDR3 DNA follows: TGTGCCAGCATCTGGGGCCTCGGGAACACTGAAGCTTTCTTT. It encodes CASIWGLGNTEAFF.

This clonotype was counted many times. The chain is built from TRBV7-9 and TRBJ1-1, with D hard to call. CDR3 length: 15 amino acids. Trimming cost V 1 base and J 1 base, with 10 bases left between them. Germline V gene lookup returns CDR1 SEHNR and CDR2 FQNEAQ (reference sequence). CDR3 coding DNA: TGTGCCAGCAGCTTAGTTTTCGGTACGAACACTGAAGCTTTCTTT. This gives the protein CASSLVFGTNTEAFF.

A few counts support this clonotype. CDR3 nucleotide sequence: TGTGCCAGCAGTCACGGGGGGCACACAGATACGCAGTATTTT. Encoded protein: CASSHGGHTDTQYF. The rearrangement uses TRBV6-1 and TRBJ2-3; D may be TRBD2 (7 bases). This CDR3 contains 14 residues. Per the germline V gene, CDR1 is MNHNS and CDR2 is SASEGT. The ends were cut back, 5 bases at V and 2 bases at J, with 11 bases in the middle.

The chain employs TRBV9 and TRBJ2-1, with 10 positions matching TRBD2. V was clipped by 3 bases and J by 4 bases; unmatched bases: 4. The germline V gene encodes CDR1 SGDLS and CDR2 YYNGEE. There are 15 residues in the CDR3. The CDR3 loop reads CASSGTSGEYNEQFF. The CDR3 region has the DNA TGTGCCAGCAGCGGCACTAGCGGGGAATACAATGAGCAGTTCTTC.

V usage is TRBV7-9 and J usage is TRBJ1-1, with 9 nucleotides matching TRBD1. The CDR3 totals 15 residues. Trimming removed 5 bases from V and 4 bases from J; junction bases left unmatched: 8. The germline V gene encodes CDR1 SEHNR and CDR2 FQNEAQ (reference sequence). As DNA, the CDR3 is TGTGCCAGCAGCGCAAGACAGGGGGGTGTCACTGAAGCTTTCTTT. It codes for CASSARQGGVTEAFF.

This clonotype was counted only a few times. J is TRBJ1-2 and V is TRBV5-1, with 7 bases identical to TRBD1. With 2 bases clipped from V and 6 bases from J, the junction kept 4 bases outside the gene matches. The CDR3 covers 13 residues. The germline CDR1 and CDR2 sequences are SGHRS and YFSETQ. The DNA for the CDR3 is TGCGCCAGCAGCTTAGGGACAGCGAATGGCTACACCTTC. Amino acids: CASSLGTANGYTF.

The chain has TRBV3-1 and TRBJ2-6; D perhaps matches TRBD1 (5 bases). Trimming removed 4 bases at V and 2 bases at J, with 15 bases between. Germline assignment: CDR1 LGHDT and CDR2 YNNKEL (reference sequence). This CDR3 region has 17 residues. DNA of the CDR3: TGTGCCAGCAGCCGTACTCAGGGTAGCCCTGGGGCCAACGTCCTGACTTTC. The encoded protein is CASSRTQGSPGANVLTF. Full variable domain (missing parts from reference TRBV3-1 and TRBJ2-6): DTAVSQTPKYLVTQMGNDKSIKCEQNLGHDTMYWYKQDSKKFLKIMFSYNNKELIINETVPNRFSPKSPDKAHLNLHINSLELGDSAVYFCASSRTQGSPGANVLTFGAGSRLTVL.

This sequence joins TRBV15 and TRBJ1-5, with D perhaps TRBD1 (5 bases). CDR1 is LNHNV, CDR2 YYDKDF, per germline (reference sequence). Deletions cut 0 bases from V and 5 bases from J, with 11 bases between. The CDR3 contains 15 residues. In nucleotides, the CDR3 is TGTGCCACCAGCAGAGATGTGAAGGGGCATCAGCCCCAGCATTTT. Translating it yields CATSRDVKGHQPQHF.

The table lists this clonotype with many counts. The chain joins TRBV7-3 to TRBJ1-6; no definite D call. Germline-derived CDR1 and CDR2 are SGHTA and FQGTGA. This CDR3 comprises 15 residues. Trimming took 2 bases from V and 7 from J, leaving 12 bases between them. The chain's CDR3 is CASSLHEAENSPLHF. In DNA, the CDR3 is TGTGCCAGCAGCTTACATGAGGCAGAAAATTCACCCCTCCACTTT.

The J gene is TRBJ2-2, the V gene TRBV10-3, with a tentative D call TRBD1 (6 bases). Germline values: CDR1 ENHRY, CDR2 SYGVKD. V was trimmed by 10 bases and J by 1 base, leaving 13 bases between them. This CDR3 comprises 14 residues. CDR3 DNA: TGTGCCACCACACAGGGCGAGAACACCGGGGAGCTGTTTTTT. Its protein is CATTQGENTGELFF.

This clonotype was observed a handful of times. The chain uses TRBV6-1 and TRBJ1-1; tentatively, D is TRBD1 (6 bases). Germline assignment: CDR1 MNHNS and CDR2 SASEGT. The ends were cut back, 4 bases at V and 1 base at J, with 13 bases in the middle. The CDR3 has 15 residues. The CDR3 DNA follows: TGTGCCAGCAGTGCCACAGGGATACCGAACACTGAAGCTTTCTTT. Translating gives CASSATGIPNTEAFF.

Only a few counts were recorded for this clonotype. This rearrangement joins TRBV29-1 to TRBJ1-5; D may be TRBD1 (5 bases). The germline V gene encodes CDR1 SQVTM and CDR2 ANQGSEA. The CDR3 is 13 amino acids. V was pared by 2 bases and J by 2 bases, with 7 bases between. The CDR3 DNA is TGCAGCGTTGAATTGGGGGGCAATCAGCCCCAGCATTTT. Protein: CSVELGGNQPQHF.

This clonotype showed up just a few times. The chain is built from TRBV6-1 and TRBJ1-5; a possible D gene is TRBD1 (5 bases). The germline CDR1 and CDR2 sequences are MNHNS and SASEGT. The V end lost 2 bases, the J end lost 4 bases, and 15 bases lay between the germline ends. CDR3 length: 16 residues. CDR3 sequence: CASSEWVSTDNQPQHF. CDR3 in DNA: TGTGCCAGCAGTGAATGGGTGTCGACAGATAATCAGCCCCAGCATTTT.

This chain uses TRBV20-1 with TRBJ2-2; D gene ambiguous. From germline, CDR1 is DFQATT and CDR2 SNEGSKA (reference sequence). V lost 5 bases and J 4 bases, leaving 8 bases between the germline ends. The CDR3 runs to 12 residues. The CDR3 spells CSAPELTGELFF. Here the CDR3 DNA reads TGCAGTGCTCCCGAGCTCACCGGGGAGCTGTTTTTT.

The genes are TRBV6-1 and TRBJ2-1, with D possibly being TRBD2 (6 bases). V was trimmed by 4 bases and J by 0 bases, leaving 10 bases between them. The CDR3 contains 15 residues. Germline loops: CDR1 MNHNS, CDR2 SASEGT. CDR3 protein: CASSVTGVSYNEQFF. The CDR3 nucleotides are TGTGCCAGCAGTGTCACGGGGGTCTCCTACAATGAGCAGTTCTTC.

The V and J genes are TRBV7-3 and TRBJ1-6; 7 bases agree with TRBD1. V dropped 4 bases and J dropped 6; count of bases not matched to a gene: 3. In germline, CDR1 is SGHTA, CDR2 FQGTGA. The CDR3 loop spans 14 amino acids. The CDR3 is CASSSGTVNSPLHF. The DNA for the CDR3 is TGTGCCAGCAGCTCAGGGACAGTTAATTCACCCCTCCACTTT.

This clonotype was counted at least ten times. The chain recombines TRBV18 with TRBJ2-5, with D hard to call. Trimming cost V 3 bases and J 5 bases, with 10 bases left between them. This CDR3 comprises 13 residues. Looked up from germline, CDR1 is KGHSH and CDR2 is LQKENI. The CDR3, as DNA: TGTGCCAGCTCACCCGGTCTCGGGGAGACCCAGTACTTC. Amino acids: CASSPGLGETQYF.

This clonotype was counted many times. CDR3 region: CASTRAGHSYNEQFF. DNA for the CDR3: TGTGCCAGCACTCGTGCAGGGCACTCCTACAATGAGCAGTTCTTC. V is TRBV11-2 and J is TRBJ2-1, with D possibly being TRBD1 (5 bases). Germline CDR1 reads SGHAT; CDR2 reads FQNNGV. Trimming took off 7 bases at V and 0 bases at J, with 13 bases between the two ends. The CDR3 totals 15 residues.

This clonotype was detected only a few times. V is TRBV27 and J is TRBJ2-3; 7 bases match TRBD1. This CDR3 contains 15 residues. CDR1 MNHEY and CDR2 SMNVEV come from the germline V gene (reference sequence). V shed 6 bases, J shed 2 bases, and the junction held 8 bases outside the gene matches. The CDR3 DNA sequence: TGTGCCAGCAGGCGAGACAGGGCTACCACAGATACGCAGTATTTT. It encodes CASRRDRATTDTQYF.

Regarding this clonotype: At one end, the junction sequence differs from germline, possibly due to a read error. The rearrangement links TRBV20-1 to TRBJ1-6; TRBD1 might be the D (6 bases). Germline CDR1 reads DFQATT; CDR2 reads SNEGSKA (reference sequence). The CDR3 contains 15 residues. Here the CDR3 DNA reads TGCAGTGCTCCCAGGGGAAGCTCCTATATTTCACCCCTCCACTTT. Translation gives CSAPRGSSYISPLHF.

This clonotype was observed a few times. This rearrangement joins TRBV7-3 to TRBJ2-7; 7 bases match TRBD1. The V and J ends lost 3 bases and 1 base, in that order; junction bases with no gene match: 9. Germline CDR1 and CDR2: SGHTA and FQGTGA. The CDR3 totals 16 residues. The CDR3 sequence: CASSFHTGALSYEQYV. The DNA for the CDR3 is TGTGCCAGCAGCTTCCACACAGGGGCGCTTTCCTACGAGCAGTACGTC.

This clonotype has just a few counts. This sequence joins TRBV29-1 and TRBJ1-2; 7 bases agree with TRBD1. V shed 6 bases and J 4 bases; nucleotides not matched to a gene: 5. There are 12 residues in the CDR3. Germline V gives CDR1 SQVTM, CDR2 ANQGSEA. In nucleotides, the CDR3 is TGCAGCGTAGAGACAGGGTCCTATGGCTACACCTTC. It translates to CSVETGSYGYTF.

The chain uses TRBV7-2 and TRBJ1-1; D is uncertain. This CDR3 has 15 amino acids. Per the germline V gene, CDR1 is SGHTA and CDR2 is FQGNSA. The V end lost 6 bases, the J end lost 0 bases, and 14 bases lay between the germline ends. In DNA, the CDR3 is TGTGCCAGCAGAAGGACGGCGGTGATGAACACTGAAGCTTTCTTT. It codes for CASRRTAVMNTEAFF. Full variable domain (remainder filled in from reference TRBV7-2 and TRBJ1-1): GAGVSQSPSNKVTEKGKDVELRCDPISGHTALYWYRQSLGQGLEFLIYFQGNSAPDKSGLPSDRFSAERTGGSVSTLTIQRTQQEDSAVYLCASRRTAVMNTEAFFGQGTRLTVV.